The text below deals with one TCR beta chain. Antigen specificity is unknown. V shed 6 bases and J shed 0 bases, with 21 bases lying between them. CDR3 length: 18 residues. Looked up from germline, CDR1 is MDHEN and CDR2 is SYDVKM. The donor cohort consisted entirely of Caucasian adults residing in Nashville, Tennessee. This sample was taken from a study of shared clonotypes between healthy human individuals. Whole-study context: Researchers drew samples from a couple of women and three men aged 18 to 49. Study-level points and caveats: All-four-donor shared clonotypes had higher generation probabilities than non-shared clonotypes did.

The assay ran at deep level. Method: immunoSEQ multiplex PCR; TCRdb's copy keeps in-frame clones and lacks some. The sample holds almost 750,000 clones, roughly 72% seen once. The sequence was collected from a young woman in good health. Sequenced material: memory CD4+ T cells sorted from blood. Subset denoted: CD45RA-negative fraction. This chain uses TRBV28 with TRBJ1-5, with a weak D call TRBD1 (6 bases). CDR3 DNA sequence: TGTGCCAGCAGGGGTAGGGGGGGAAGAGGGAATAGCAATCAGCCCCAGCATTTT. Residues: CASRGRGGRGNSNQPQHF. Looking up the rest from reference TRBV28 and TRBJ1-5 gives the full variable domain: DVKVTQSSRYLVKRTGEKVFLECVQDMDHENMFWYRQDPGLGLRLIYFSYDVKMKEKGDIPEGYSVSREKKERFSLILESASTNQTSMYLCASRGRGGRGNSNQPQHFGDGTRLSIL.